These 11 T cell receptor beta chains originate from one sample sequenced in a study of control samples from healthy donors and cancer patients. Sequencing used immunoSEQ multiplex PCR; TCRdb keeps in-frame clones, though not all of them. The sample has approximately 82,000 clones, roughly 93% seen once. The sequenced material came from PBMCs. Receptors originate from a woman aged 40-49 years with lung cancer.

The CDR3 region has the DNA TGTGCCAGCAGCTTGGTCCCCCCCCAGAGCCATAGCAATCAGCCCCAGCATTTT. This codes for CASSLVPPQSHSNQPQHF. This chain uses TRBV11-3 with TRBJ1-5; D remains ambiguous. The CDR3 has 18 amino acids. The V gene's germline CDR1 is SGHNT and CDR2 YENEEA. V was shortened by 3 bases and J by 0 bases, with 18 bases between the two germline ends.

The chain combines TRBV11-3 with TRBJ2-3; 10 nucleotides align to TRBD2. The CDR3 runs 17 residues. The J segment lost 0 bases and the V segment lost 5 bases, leaving 8 bases of the junction unmatched. The V gene's germline CDR1 is SGHNT and CDR2 YENEEA. This chain's CDR3 is CASSPLLAGTSTDTQYF. In nucleotides, the CDR3 is TGTGCCAGCAGCCCCCTACTAGCGGGGACAAGCACAGATACGCAGTATTTT.

The chain couples TRBV5-1 to TRBJ2-2; 12 positions match TRBD2. V dropped 0 bases and J dropped 6; count of bases not matched to a gene: 6. The CDR3 loop spans 17 amino acids. Germline V gives CDR1 SGHRS, CDR2 YFSETQ. CDR3 DNA: TGCGCCAGCAGCTTGGCTAGCGGGGGGGCCCAAGCCGGGGAGCTGTTTTTT. Amino acid sequence: CASSLASGGAQAGELFF. Complete variable domain (other parts from reference TRBV5-1 and TRBJ2-2): KAGVTQTPRYLIKTRGQQVTLSCSPISGHRSVSWYQQTPGQGLQFLFEYFSETQRNKGNFPGRFSGRQFSNSRSEMNVSTLELGDSALYLCASSLASGGAQAGELFFGEGSRLTVL.

This chain links TRBV19 with TRBJ1-1; TRBD1 matches 9 bases. This CDR3 is built from 14 residues. V lost 1 base and J lost 5; bases outside the gene matches: 2. CDR1 LNHDA and CDR2 SQIVND come from the germline V gene (reference sequence). The DNA for the CDR3 is TGTGCCAGTAGTATAGGACAGGGGGTTACTGAAGCTTTCTTT. It is translated as CASSIGQGVTEAFF.

CDR3 coding DNA: TGTGCCAGTATGGGGACAGAGAACTATGGCTACACCTTC. This gives the protein CASMGTENYGYTF. V and J are TRBV19 and TRBJ1-2, with 7 bases fitting TRBD1. The trim removed 7 bases at V and 2 bases at J, leaving 4 bases unmatched. The CDR3 is 13 amino acids. Germline V gene lookup returns CDR1 LNHDA and CDR2 SQIVND (reference sequence). Looking up the rest from reference TRBV19 and TRBJ1-2 gives the full variable domain: DGGITQSPKYLFRKEGQNVTLSCEQNLNHDAMYWYRQDPGQGLRLIYYSQIVNDFQKGDIAEGYSVSREKKESFPLTVTSAQKNPTAFYLCASMGTENYGYTFGSGTRLTVV.

The CDR3 sequence: CATSAQGRGYTF. CDR3 nucleotides: TGTGCCACCAGTGCGCAGGGCAGAGGCTACACCTTC. The chain links TRBV24-1 to TRBJ1-2; D possibly corresponds to TRBD1 (5 bases). The CDR3 has 12 residues. The V end lost 5 bases, the J end lost 8 bases, and 11 bases lay between the germline ends. The germline CDR1 and CDR2 sequences are KGHDR and SFDVKD.

The chain recombines TRBV19 with TRBJ2-2, with D possibly being TRBD1 (7 bases). The CDR3 sequence is 15 residues long. Trimming took 9 bases from V and 3 from J, leaving 17 bases between them. Germline V gene lookup returns CDR1 LNHDA and CDR2 SQIVND (reference sequence). In DNA form, the CDR3 reads TGTGCCAGCCAGCCAAGGAGGGGGCACACCGGGGAGCTGTTTTTT. Protein product: CASQPRRGHTGELFF.

The chain uses TRBV11-2 and TRBJ1-2; D is uncertain. Deletions cut 5 bases from V and 8 bases from J, with 9 bases between. The CDR3 totals 11 residues. The V gene's germline CDR1 is SGHAT and CDR2 FQNNGV. The CDR3 DNA follows: TGTGCCAGCAGCGTTATTTTCGGCTACACCTTC. It translates to CASSVIFGYTF.

The V call is TRBV20-1, the J call TRBJ1-4; no clear D. This CDR3 comprises 13 residues. Germline CDR1 reads DFQATT; CDR2 reads SNEGSKA (reference sequence). Trimming cost V 3 bases and J 5 bases, with 10 bases left between them. This chain's CDR3 is CSASGRWNEKLFF. The CDR3 coding sequence is TGCAGTGCTAGTGGCAGGTGGAATGAAAAACTGTTTTTT.

This chain joins TRBV19 and TRBJ1-2; a weak D match, TRBD1 (5 bases). The germline V and J ends were trimmed by 4 bases and 3 bases, with 18 bases remaining between them. Germline-derived CDR1 and CDR2 are LNHDA and SQIVND (reference sequence). This CDR3 is 16 amino acids long. CDR3 DNA: TGTGCCAGTAGTAGGGACGGGGCCGCAGGTGACTATGGCTACACCTTC. This codes for CASSRDGAAGDYGYTF.

The CDR3 here is CASSASRDRPGNTIYF. The CDR3 bases are TGTGCCAGCAGCGCCTCCAGGGACAGGCCTGGAAACACCATATATTTT. This chain links TRBV9 with TRBJ1-3, with TRBD1 identical over 8 bases. V was pared by 3 bases and J by 2 bases, with 7 bases of the junction left unmatched. Germline V gene data show CDR1 as SGDLS and CDR2 as YYNGEE. The CDR3 has 16 residues.